This TCR beta chain comes out of a study of sequential checkpoint blockade in melanoma. Study overall: Arm A got nivolumab then ipilimumab; arm B the reverse, 1:1.

Trimming cost V 3 bases and J 1 base, with 21 bases left between them. CDR1 and CDR2 (germline): SEHNR, FQNEAQ (reference sequence). The length of the CDR3 is 18 residues. This clone has just one count. Indicated treatment: randomized to nivolumab then ipilimumab (arm A) or the reverse (arm B). No patient had prior DNA-damaging chemotherapy. Generated by immunoSEQ multiplex PCR, the TCRdb table keeps only in-frame clones and is missing some. The sample yields around 11,000 clones, roughly 50% seen once. This receptor was taken from a human donor with melanoma. This specimen consisted of CD8+ T cells sorted from blood (inferred from file names), obtained from a patient given nivolumab and ipilimumab in sequence. The chain recombines TRBV7-9 with TRBJ1-1; TRBD1 might be the D (5 bases). CDR3 coding DNA: TGTGCCAGCAGCTTTCAGGCAGGGTGGGGTTTAGGGAACACTGAAGCTTTCTTT. Translation: CASSFQAGWGLGNTEAFF. The variable domain in full, completed from reference TRBV7-9 and TRBJ1-1, reads DTGVSQNPRHKITKRGQNVTFRCDPISEHNRLYWYRQTLGQGPEFLTYFQNEAQLEKSRLLSDRFSAERPKGSFSTLEIQRTEQGDSAMYLCASSFQAGWGLGNTEAFFGQGTRLTVV.